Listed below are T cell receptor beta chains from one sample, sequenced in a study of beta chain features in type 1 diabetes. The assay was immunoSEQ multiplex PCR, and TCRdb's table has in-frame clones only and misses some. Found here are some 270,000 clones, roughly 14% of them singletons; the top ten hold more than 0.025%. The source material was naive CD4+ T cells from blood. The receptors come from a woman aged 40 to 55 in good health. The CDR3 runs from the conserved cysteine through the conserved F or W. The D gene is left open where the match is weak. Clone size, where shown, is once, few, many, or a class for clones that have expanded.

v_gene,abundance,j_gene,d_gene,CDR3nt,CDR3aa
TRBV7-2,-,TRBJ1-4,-,TGTGCCAGCAGCTTTTACAGGGATTGGGAAAAACTGTTTTTT,CASSFYRDWEKLFF
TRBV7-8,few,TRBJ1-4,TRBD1,TGTGCCAGCAGCGGACAGGGGTATGAAAAACTGTTTTTT,CASSGQGYEKLFF
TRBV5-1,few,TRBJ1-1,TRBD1,TGCGCCAGCAGCACGGGACAGGGGGCGACTGAAGCTTTCTTT,CASSTGQGATEAFF
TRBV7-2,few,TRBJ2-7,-,TGTGCCAGCAGCATTCAGGTCTCCTACGAGCAGTACTTC,CASSIQVSYEQYF
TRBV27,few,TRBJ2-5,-,TGTGCCACCGGCGGTTACCAAGAGACCCAGTACTTC,CATGGYQETQYF
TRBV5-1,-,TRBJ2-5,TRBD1,TGCGCCAGCAGCCCGGGACAGCGACCCGAAGAGACCCAGTACTTC,CASSPGQRPEETQYF
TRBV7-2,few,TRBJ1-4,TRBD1,TGTGCCAGCAGCCCCCAGGCAGGGGGAAGTGAAAAACTGTTTTTT,CASSPQAGGSEKLFF
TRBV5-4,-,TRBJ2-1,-,TGTGCCAGCAGCTTTCAGGGATCCTACAATGAGCAGTTCTTC,CASSFQGSYNEQFF
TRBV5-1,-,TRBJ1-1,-,TGCGCCAGCAGCCCCGAATGGGGGGGCGGCACTGAAGCTTTCTTT,CASSPEWGGGTEAFF
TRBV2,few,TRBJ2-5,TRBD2,TGTGCCAGCAGCTTAAGTCTAGCGGGGGCAGCAGAGACCCAGTACTTC,CASSLSLAGAAETQYF
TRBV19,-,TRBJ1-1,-,TGTGCCAGTCGGCCACTACAGGGAGACGGGCACACTGAAGCTTTCTTT,CASRPLQGDGHTEAFF
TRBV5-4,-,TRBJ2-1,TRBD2,TGTGCCAGCAGCCGCCCTACTAGCGGGGGGGCGAATGAGCAGTTCTTC,CASSRPTSGGANEQFF
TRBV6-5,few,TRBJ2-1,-,TGTGCCAGCAGTTACGGGGCGGGGTCCTACAATGAGCAGTTCTTC,CASSYGAGSYNEQFF
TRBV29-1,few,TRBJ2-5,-,TGCAGCGTTGAAGGTTCCGAAGGAGGGGTGGACCAAGAGACCCAGTACTTC,CSVEGSEGGVDQETQYF
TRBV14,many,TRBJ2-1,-,TGTGCCAGCAGCCAAGACGGGCAGCGTCGAGGGACCTACAATGAGCAGTTCTTC,CASSQDGQRRGTYNEQFF
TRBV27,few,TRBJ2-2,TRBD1,TGTGCCAGCAGTTTACGGGACAGAATAAACACCGGGGAGCTGTTTTTT,CASSLRDRINTGELFF
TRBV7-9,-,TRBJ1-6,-,TGTGCCAGCAGTCCTCAGGGCCTTGGTGGTTCACCCCTCCACTTT,CASSPQGLGGSPLHF
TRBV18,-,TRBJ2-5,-,TGTGCCAGCTCAGGGCAGCACCAAGAGACCCAGTACTTC,CASSGQHQETQYF
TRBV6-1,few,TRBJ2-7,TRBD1,TGTGCCAGCAGCGAAAGACAGGGGGCCGCCTACGAGCAGTACTTC,CASSERQGAAYEQYF
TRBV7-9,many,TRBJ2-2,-,TGTGCCAGCAGCTTAGTACTGCACGGGGAGCTGTTTTTT,CASSLVLHGELFF
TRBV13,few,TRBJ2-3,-,TGTGCCAGCAGCTTCCCACCTCGCGGGTCAGGCACAGATACGCAGTATTTT,CASSFPPRGSGTDTQYF
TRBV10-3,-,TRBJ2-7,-,TGTGCCATCAGTGGGACCCGGGAAGGGCGTTACGAGCAGTACTTC,CAISGTREGRYEQYF
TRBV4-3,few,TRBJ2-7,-,TGCGCCAGCAGCCAAGCGAGGGCCGTGGGGGAGCAGTACTTC,CASSQARAVGEQYF
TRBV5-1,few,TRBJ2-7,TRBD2,TGCGCCAGCAGCGACAATATACCCGGCGGGACTACCTCCTACGAGCAGTACTTC,CASSDNIPGGTTSYEQYF
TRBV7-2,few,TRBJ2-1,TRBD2,TGTGCCAGCAGCACCTTAGCGGGGGGATACAATGAGCAGTTCTTC,CASSTLAGGYNEQFF
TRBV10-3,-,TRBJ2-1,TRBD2,TGTGCCATCAGTGGTGGGGGGGATGAGCAGTTCTTC,CAISGGGDEQFF
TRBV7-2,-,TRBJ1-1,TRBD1,TGTGCCAGCAGCTTGACGGACAGGCACACTGAAGCTTTCTTT,CASSLTDRHTEAFF
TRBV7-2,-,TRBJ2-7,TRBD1,TGTGCCAGCAGCCCTGGACAGGGTTGGAACGAGCAGTACTTC,CASSPGQGWNEQYF
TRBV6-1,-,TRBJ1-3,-,TGTGCCAGCAGTGAGTCAGGGCGCTCTGGAAACACCATATATTTT,CASSESGRSGNTIYF
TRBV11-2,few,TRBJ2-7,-,TGTGCCAGCAGCTTAGGTCGGGGAGGAAACGAGCAGTACTTC,CASSLGRGGNEQYF
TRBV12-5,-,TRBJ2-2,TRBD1,TGTGCTAGTGGTCCCTTCGGACAGGGTGGGACCGGGGAGCTGTTTTTT,CASGPFGQGGTGELFF
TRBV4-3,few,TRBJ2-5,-,TGCGCCAGCAGCCAAGGAGCTCGAGGGGAGACCCAGTACTTC,CASSQGARGETQYF
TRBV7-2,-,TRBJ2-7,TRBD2,TGTGCCAGCAGCTTTCCCCTAGCGGGGGCCCGCGCAAGGTACGAGCAGTACTTC,CASSFPLAGARARYEQYF
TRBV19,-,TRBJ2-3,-,TGTGCCAGTAGTAGAGAGGCTGGCGATACGCAGTATTTT,CASSREAGDTQYF
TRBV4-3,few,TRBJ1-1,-,TGCGCCAGCAGGTACAGGGCGAACACTGAAGCTTTCTTT,CASRYRANTEAFF
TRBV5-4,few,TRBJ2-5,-,TGTGCCAGCAGCGTTAAAACAGGGACGGAGACCCAGTACTTC,CASSVKTGTETQYF
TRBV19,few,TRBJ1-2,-,TGTGCCAGTAGTACGGTCGGGAGGAAAAACTATGGCTACACCTTC,CASSTVGRKNYGYTF
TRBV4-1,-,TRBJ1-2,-,TGCGCCAGCAGCCAAGCGAGGAGACAGGACAGCTATGGCTACACCTTC,CASSQARRQDSYGYTF
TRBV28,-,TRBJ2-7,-,TGTGCCAGCAGTCTCCCCGGCTACGAGCAGTACTTC,CASSLPGYEQYF
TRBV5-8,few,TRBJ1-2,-,TGTGCCAGCAGCCGGCCGGAGAACTATGGCTACACCTTC,CASSRPENYGYTF
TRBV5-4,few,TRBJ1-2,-,TGTGCCAGCAGCTTGGGGGGGCGGGTGCACTATGGCTACACCTTC,CASSLGGRVHYGYTF
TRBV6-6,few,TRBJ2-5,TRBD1,TGTGCCAGCAGGGGACAGGGCCAAGAGACCCAGTACTTC,CASRGQGQETQYF
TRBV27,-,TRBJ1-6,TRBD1,TGTGCCAGCAAACCGGGACAGGGGCCTAATTCACCCCTCCACTTT,CASKPGQGPNSPLHF
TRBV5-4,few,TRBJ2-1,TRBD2,TGTGCCAGCAGCCTTAGCGGGAGCTACAATGAGCAGTTCTTC,CASSLSGSYNEQFF
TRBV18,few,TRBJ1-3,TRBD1,TGTGCCAGCTCACCTACTTCGACAGGGGCGGGAAACACCATATATTTT,CASSPTSTGAGNTIYF
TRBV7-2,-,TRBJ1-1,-,TGTGCCAGCAGCTCGTTTGTAGAAGCTTTCTTT,CASSSFVEAFF
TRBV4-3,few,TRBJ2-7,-,TGCGCCAGCAGCCAAACTGGGGGGAGACTTTCCTACGAGCAGTACTTC,CASSQTGGRLSYEQYF
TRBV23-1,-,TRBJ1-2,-,TGCGCCAGCAGTCAACAGACTCCCCGACCCAACTATGGCTACACCTTC,CASSQQTPRPNYGYTF
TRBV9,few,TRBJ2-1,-,TGTGCCAGCAGCCCCCATTTGTCCTACAATGAGCAGTTCTTC,CASSPHLSYNEQFF
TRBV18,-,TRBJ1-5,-,TGTGCCAGCTCACGGCATGAGGGTCAGCCCCAGCATTTT,CASSRHEGQPQHF
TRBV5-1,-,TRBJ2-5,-,TGCGCCAGCAGCTTGGGGGGGGGCAAAGAGACCCAGTACTTC,CASSLGGGKETQYF
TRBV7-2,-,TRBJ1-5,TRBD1,TGTGCCAGCAGCCCCAGACAGGGGGATCAGCCCCAGCATTTT,CASSPRQGDQPQHF
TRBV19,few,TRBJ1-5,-,TGTGCCAGTAGTGGGCAGCTCAATCAGCCCCAGCATTTT,CASSGQLNQPQHF
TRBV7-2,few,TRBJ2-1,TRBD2,TGTGCCAGCAGCCAGCGGGGGGGCTCCTACAATGAGCAGTTCTTC,CASSQRGGSYNEQFF
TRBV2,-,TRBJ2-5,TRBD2,TGTGCCAGTCGGACTAGCGGGGGAGAGACCCAGTACTTC,CASRTSGGETQYF
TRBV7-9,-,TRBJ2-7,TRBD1,TGTGCCAGCACCCTATCCGGGACAGCCTACGAGCAGTACTTC,CASTLSGTAYEQYF
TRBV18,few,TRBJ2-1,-,TGTGCCAGCTCACCCGGGTCAGACAATGAGCAGTTCTTC,CASSPGSDNEQFF
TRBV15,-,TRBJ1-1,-,TGTGCCACCAGCAGAGACGAGGGCACTGAAGCTTTCTTT,CATSRDEGTEAFF
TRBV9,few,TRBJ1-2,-,TGTGCCAGCAGCGTATATGAGCAAAACTATGGCTACACCTTC,CASSVYEQNYGYTF
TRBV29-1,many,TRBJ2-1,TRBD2,TGCCGCGTGACTAGCGGCCACTACAATGAGCAGTTCTTC,CRVTSGHYNEQFF